The subject of this entry is one TCR beta chain. Its antigen remains unknown. V lost 4 bases, J lost 0 bases, and 11 bases stayed unmatched. The CDR3 is 18 amino acids. In germline, CDR1 is MNHNS, CDR2 SASEGT. The PCR was carried out with 60 Vbeta primers and 13 Jbeta primers. Generated by immunoSEQ multiplex PCR, the TCRdb table keeps only in-frame clones and is missing some. In the table there are about 200,000 clones, 83% of which are singletons. Nominally healthy donors were sampled, though unrecorded immune exposures were likely. The data were taken from a study of cytomegalovirus exposure and HLA in healthy donors. Findings and limits, study-wide: V segments that were indistinguishable, TRBV6-2 and TRBV6-3 among them, were omitted from analysis.

The chain has TRBV6-1 and TRBJ1-3; the match to TRBD1 covers 8 bases. Sequencing was done on a sample of PBMCs. The receptor was isolated from a girl aged 5-17 years in good health and CMV-seronegative. The chain's CDR3 is CASSVHRTGGSSGNTIYF. CDR3 sequence (DNA): TGTGCCAGCAGTGTTCATCGTACAGGGGGTAGCTCTGGAAACACCATATATTTT.